This TCR beta chain originates from a study of human T cells and chemical hapten exposure. The wider study: Once 0.01% DPC had been applied to the upper back by patch test, readings were taken at 6 days. Yields of TCR per sample differed, chiefly owing to small differences in pooled library volume.

The time point was: patch test 2, 6 weeks after DPC sensitization. The treatment denotes: therapeutic diphenylcyclopropenone sensitization with weekly scalp DPC. Each donor was an alopecia patient between 18 and 70 years of age who qualified for DPC. TCRdb ran MiXCR on the RACE reads and lists one entry per CDR3 protein. The data show about 110,000 distinct CDR3 sequences, with roughly a tenth seen just once and approximately 2.8% held by the top ten. The CDR3 consists of 13 residues. V was cut by 4 bases and J by 4 bases, with 8 bases left in between. This chain joins TRBV23-1 and TRBJ2-4, with D uncertain. TRBV23-1 qualifies as an ORF whose function is uncertain. The clonotype was recovered from a woman between 40 and 50 years old with alopecia areata. Some clones in this sample may be carry-over from other donors' samples. This sample comprised whole blood, obtained in connection with sensitization to the hapten diphenylcyclopropenone (DPC). The CDR3 protein is CASSPPMKNIQYF. The CDR3 DNA is TGCGCCAGCAGTCCTCCAATGAAAAACATTCAGTACTTC.